This entry features one TCR beta chain sequence. This clonotype came up many times. This clone's antigen is unknown. The sample holds no much larger clone one base away, and base qualities are not on file. Amplification of TCR beta CDR3 regions was carried out from RNA transcripts. The first round of RT-PCR for the TCR CDR3 was performed with the HTBI primer set and the Qiagen OneStep RT-PCR kit. Libraries were constructed in a second round of multiplex PCR, after which size selection and purification were performed. Paired-end sequencing of the libraries was performed with 100 bp reads on an Illumina HiSeq2000. The authors processed their data as follows. SOAPnuke was used to process the raw data, throwing out any read that contained adapters or uncalled bases, had a mean Phred below 15, or lacked an exact constant-primer or identifier match. High-quality paired reads were merged using COPE v1.2.5, and each unique nucleotide sequence was defined as a clonotype. MiTCR v1.1 was used to align clonotypes to the IMGT TRBV, TRBD and TRBJ reference segments. The analysis was restricted to V-J combinations with a frequency above 0.0001, which together covered 99% to 99.2% of the repertoires. The TCS score was defined as the ratio of F50 (clonal expansion) to E x V (chaos), calculated using BLOSUM62-based TCRdist between CDR3 peptides within each V-J. Welch's t-statistics and random forest reduced fewer than 600 V-J features to under 15, which were used in a naive Bayes classifier (R e1071). TCRdb reanalyzed the raw reads on its own, using fastp at Q25 for trimming and MiXCR for clone calling, and kept in-frame beta chains. Here each entry gathers all rows of one CDR3 protein and keeps the most common genes and DNA. None of the V and J calls come from the authors' own analysis; TCRdb made them. Here the sample has about 380,000 distinct CDR3 sequences; approximately 13% occur a single time. Around 21% of the sample is held by the ten biggest clonotypes.

The CDR3 sequence holds 15 residues, the cysteine and phenylalanine included. Of the read, only the CDR3 DNA is kept; its 45 bases are in frame from base 1. V lost 6 bases and J lost 4 bases, and the count of bases not matched to a germline gene is 11. The germline V gene provides CDR1 MGHRA and CDR2 YSYEKL. The sample originates from a study of T cells in Graves' hyperthyroidism and ophthalmopathy (dated by TCRdb to between 2019 and 2020). Study-wide context: Peripheral blood was collected at initial diagnosis, before any treatment. To identify distinguishing TCR V-J signatures, a discovery cohort of around 100 patients was used, comprising under 45 with Graves' ophthalmopathy and 57 with stable Graves' hyperthyroidism. Whether ophthalmopathy could be predicted prospectively was tested in an independent validation cohort made up of 18 to 20 hyperthyroidism patients plus 17 patients who later progressed to ophthalmopathy. The roughly 90 discovery patients were divided at random into training and test sets in a 7:3 ratio. The study also compared thyroid tissue and blood T-cell repertoires from more than five Graves' hyperthyroidism patients. After sampling, hyperthyroidism patients received methimazole starting at 30 mg daily, and ophthalmopathy patients received high-dose intravenous methylprednisolone. The paper reports TCR Vbeta CDR3 sequencing of some 140 peripheral blood samples: approximately 41 ophthalmopathy, around 80 hyperthyroidism and around 17 progressor patients.

General study outcomes and caveats: Most expanded thyroid clonotypes (frequency above 0.001) were also detected in blood, suggesting blood repertoires may reflect thyroid immune responses. In validation, the model predicted progression to ophthalmopathy a median of roughly 6.5 months before onset, with about 64% sensitivity and 72.22% specificity. No statistical method was used to fix the sample size in advance, and group allocation was not hidden from the investigators. Ophthalmopathy was separated from stable hyperthyroidism by a 13 V-J signature model, with 87.88% sensitivity and about 81% specificity obtained in cross-validation and 80%/75% obtained in testing.

Hyperthyroidism patients were aged 18 to 65 years and newly diagnosed, with disease duration of less than 2 months. The study excluded patients with uncontrolled infections, other autoimmune diseases, pregnancy or lactation. Diagnoses relied on clinical symptoms, serum thyroxine and TRAb, thyroid ultrasound and orbital computed tomography. Blood from progressor patients was drawn when they were first diagnosed with hyperthyroidism, before any ophthalmopathy symptoms appeared. Ficoll-Paque density gradient centrifugation was used to isolate PBMCs from around 9.1 ml of fresh peripheral blood. Progressor patients were initially diagnosed with Graves' hyperthyroidism and developed ophthalmopathy during follow-up. Total RNA was extracted with Trizol reagent, and quality was checked on an Agilent 2100 Bioanalyzer.

The sample taken for sequencing was blood. Rearrangement joined TRBV4-1 to TRBJ1-1; TRBD1 fits 7 bases in the junction. This clonotype originated in a man younger than 45 with Graves' hyperthyroidism that later progressed to Graves' ophthalmopathy. The DNA sequence is as follows: TGCGCCAGCAGACACCCCTCAGACAGGGCCACTGAAGCTTTCTTT. The encoded protein is CASRHPSDRATEAFF.